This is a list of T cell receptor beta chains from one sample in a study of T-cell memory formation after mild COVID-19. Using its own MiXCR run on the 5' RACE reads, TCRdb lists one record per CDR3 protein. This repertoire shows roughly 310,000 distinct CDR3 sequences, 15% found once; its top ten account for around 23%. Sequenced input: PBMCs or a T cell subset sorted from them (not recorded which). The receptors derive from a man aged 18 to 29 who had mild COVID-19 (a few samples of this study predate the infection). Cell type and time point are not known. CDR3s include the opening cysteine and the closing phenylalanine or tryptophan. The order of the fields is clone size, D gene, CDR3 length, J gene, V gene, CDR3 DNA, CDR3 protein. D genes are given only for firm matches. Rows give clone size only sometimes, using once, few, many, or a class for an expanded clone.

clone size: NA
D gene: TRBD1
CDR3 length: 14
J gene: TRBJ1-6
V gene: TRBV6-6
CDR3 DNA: TGTGCCAGCAGAACCGGGACAGATAATTCACCCCTCCACTTT
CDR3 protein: CASRTGTDNSPLHF

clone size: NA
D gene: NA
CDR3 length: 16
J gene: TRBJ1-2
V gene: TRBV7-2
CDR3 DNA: TGTGCCAGCAGCCCGGGGGGGTTCTACCCCTCCGGGGGCTACACCTTC
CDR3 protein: CASSPGGFYPSGGYTF

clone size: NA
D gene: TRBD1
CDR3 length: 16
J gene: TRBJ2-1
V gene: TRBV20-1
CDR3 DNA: TGCAGTGCCCCGCCCCGGACAGGGGGCGATGGCAATGAGCAGTTCTTC
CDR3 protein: CSAPPRTGGDGNEQFF

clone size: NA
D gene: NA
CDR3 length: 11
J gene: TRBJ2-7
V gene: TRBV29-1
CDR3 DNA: TGCAGCGTCGGGACTCAATACGAGCAGTACTTC
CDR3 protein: CSVGTQYEQYF

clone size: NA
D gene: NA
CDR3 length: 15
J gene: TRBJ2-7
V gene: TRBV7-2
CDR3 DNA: TGTGCCAGCAGCCCCCAAGGTGGCGGACCTACGAAGCAGTACTTC
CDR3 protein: CASSPQGGGPTKQYF

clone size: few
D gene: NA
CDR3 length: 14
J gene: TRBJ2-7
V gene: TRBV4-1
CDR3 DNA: TGCGCCAGCAGCCAAATTCAGAATGACTACGAGCAGTACTTC
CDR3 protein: CASSQIQNDYEQYF

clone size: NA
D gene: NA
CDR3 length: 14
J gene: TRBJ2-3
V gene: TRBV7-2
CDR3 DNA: TGTGCCAGCAGCCCGCCCTTATTAGTTTCCCCGCAGTATTTT
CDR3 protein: CASSPPLLVSPQYF

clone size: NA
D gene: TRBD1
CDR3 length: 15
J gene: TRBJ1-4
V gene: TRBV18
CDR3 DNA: TGTGCCAGCTCACCAATCAGGGGGCCTGATGAAAAACTGTTTTTT
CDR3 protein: CASSPIRGPDEKLFF

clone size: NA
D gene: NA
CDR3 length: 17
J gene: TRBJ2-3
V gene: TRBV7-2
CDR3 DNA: TGTGCCAGCAGCTTAGCGCGGGCCCAGGGGCGCACAGATACGCAGTATTTT
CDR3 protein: CASSLARAQGRTDTQYF

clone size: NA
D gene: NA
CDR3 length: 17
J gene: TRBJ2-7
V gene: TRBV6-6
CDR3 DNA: TGTGCCAGCAGTTACTCGATAGCCAGGGGTTTCTCCTACGAGCAGTACTTC
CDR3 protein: CASSYSIARGFSYEQYF

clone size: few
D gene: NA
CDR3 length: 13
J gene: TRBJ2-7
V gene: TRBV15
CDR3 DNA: TGTGCCACCAGCAGTGGTCGGAGCTACGAGCAGTACTTC
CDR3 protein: CATSSGRSYEQYF

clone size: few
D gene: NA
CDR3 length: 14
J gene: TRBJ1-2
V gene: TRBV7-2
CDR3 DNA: TGTGCCAGCAGCTTAAACAGAGCTAACTATGGCTACACCTTC
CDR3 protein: CASSLNRANYGYTF

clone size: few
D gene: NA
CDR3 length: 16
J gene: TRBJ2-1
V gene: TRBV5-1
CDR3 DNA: TGCGCCAGCAGCTTGGCCGCGGCCAGGGGCTTGAATGAGCAGTTCTTC
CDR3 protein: CASSLAAARGLNEQFF

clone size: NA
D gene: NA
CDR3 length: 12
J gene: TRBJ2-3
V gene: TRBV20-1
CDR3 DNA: TGCAGTGCTAGGGGAAGCACAGATACGCAGTATTTT
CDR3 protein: CSARGSTDTQYF

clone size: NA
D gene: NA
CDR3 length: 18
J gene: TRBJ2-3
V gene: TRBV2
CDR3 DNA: TGTGCCAGCAGTGGGGACCCTGCGCGGGGTAATGAGGTAGATACGCAGTATTTT
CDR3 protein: CASSGDPARGNEVDTQYF

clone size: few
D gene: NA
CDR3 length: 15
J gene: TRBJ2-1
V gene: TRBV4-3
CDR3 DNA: TGCGCCAGCAGTCCTCAGGGGGGCACCTACAATGAGCAGTTCTTC
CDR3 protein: CASSPQGGTYNEQFF

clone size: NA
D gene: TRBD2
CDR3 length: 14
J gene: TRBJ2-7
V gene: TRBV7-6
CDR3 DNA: TGTGCCAGCAGCTCTAGCGGGGGGCGCTACGAGCAGTACTTC
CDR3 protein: CASSSSGGRYEQYF

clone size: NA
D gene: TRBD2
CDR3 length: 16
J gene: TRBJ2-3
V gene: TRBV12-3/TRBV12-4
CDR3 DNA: TGTGCCAGCCCCAGGGACGCCGGACTAGTCACAGATACGCAGTATTTT
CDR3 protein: CASPRDAGLVTDTQYF

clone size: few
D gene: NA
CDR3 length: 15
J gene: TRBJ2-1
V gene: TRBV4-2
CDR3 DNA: TGTGCCAGCAGCCAAGCCGAAACTATAAAGAATGAGCAGTTCTTC
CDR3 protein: CASSQAETIKNEQFF

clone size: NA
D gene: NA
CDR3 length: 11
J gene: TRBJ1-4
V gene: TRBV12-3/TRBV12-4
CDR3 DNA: TGTGCCAGCAGGAATACAGGGATCCTGTTTTTT
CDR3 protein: CASRNTGILFF

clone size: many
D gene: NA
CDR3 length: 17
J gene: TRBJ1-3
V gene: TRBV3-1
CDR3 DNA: TGTGCCAGCAGCCAAGCGGGCAGGGTCATCTCTGGAAACACCATATATTTT
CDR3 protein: CASSQAGRVISGNTIYF

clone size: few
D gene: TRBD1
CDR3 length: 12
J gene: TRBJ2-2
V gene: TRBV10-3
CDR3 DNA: TGTGCCACCCAGGGGGACACCGGGGAGCTGTTTTTT
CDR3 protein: CATQGDTGELFF

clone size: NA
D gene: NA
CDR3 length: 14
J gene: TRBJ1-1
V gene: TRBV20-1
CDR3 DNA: TGCAGTGCTAGTAGGACGGCCCGGGGCACTGAAGCTTTCTTT
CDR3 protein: CSASRTARGTEAFF

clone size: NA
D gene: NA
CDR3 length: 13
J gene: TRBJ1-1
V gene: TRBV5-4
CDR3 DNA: TGTGCCAGCAGCATGGACCTGAACACTGAAGCTTTCTTT
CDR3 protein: CASSMDLNTEAFF

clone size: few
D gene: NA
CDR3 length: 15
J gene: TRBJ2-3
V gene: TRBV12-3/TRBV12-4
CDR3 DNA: TGTGCCAGCAGAAAGGAGCCAATGGGCACAGATACGCAGTATTTT
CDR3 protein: CASRKEPMGTDTQYF

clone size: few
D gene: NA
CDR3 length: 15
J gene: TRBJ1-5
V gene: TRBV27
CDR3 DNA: TGTGCCAGCAGCGTTACAGGGTATAGCAATCAGCCCCAGCATTTT
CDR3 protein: CASSVTGYSNQPQHF

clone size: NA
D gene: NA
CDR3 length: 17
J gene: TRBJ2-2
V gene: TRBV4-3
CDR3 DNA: TGCGCCAGCAGCCAAGATCTATCCAGCGCCCGTGGCGGGGAGCTGTTTTTT
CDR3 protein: CASSQDLSSARGGELFF

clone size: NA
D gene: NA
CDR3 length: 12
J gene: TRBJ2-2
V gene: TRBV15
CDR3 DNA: TGTGCCACCAGCTTTGGGGCCGGGGAGCTGTTTTTT
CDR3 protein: CATSFGAGELFF

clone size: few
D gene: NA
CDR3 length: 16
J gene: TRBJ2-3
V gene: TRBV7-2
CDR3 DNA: TGTGCCAGCAGCTTAGTTGGGGGGGCCCTAGGAGATACGCAGTATTTT
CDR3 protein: CASSLVGGALGDTQYF

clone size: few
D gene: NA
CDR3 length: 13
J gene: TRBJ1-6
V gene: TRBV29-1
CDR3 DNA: TGCAGCGTTGGCTGGGAGGATAATTCACCCCTCCACTTT
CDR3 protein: CSVGWEDNSPLHF

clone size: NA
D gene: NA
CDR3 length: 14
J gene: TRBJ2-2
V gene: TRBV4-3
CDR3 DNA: TGCGCCAGCAGCGGGGGGCTCAACACCGGGGAGCTGTTTTTT
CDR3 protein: CASSGGLNTGELFF

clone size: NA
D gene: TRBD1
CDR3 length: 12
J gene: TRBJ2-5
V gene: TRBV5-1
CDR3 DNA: TGCGCCACCGCGGACAGGGGAGAGACCCAGTACTTC
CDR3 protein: CATADRGETQYF

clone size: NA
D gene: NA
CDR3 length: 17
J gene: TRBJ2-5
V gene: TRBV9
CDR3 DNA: TGTGCCAGCAGCTCACCTCCGACTAGTTCCCTCTCGGAGACCCAGTACTTC
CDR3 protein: CASSSPPTSSLSETQYF

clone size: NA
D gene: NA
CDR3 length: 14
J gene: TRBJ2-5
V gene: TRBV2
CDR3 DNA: TGTGCCAGCAGCAGGGATGCCCTAGGAGAGACCCAGTACTTC
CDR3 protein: CASSRDALGETQYF

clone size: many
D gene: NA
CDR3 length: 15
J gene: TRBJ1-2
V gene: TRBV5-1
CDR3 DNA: TGCGCCAGCAGCTTTCCCGGGACGGCAAACGATGGCTACACCTTC
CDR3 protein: CASSFPGTANDGYTF

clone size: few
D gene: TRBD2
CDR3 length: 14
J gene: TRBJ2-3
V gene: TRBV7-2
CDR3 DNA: TGTGCCAGCAGGAAGGGACTAGTCACAGATACGCAGTATTTT
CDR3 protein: CASRKGLVTDTQYF

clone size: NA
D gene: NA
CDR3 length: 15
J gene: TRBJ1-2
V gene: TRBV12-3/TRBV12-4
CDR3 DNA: TGTGCCAGCGTCCCGGACCCGCTACCTAACTATGGCTACACCTTC
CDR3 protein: CASVPDPLPNYGYTF

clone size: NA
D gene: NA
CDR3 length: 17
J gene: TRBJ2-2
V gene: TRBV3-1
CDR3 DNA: TGTGCCAGCAGCCCTCGGTTCGGCGGAGGGGGGCGAGGGGAGCTGTTTTTT
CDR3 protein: CASSPRFGGGGRGELFF

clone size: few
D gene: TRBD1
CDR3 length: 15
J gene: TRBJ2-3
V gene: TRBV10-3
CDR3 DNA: TGTGCCATCAGTGAGCTGGGACAGGGGGGAGATACGCAGTATTTT
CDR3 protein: CAISELGQGGDTQYF

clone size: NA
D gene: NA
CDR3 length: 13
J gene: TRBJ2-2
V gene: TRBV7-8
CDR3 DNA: TGTGCCAGCAGCTTACCTGGGCAATTCGAGCTGTTTTTT
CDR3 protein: CASSLPGQFELFF

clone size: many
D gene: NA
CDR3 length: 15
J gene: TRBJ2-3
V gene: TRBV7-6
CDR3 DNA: TGTGCCAGCAGCTTAGCGGTGAGGTTTACAGATACGCAGTATTTT
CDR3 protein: CASSLAVRFTDTQYF